The rows below give T cell receptor beta chains drawn from one sample of a study of CXCR3-negative and CXCR3-positive naive CD8 T cells. Each CDR3 protein gets one entry in TCRdb, which reprocessed the 5' RACE reads and gives no DNA. The sample data list tens of thousands of distinct CDR3 sequences. Material for sequencing was naive CXCR3- CD8+ T cells from blood. The receptors were gathered from a human donor in good health. Some clones in this sample may be carry-over from other donors' samples. The CDR3 runs from the conserved cysteine through the conserved F or W.

TRBV7-9	TRBJ1-1	CASSLLQAIEAFF
TRBV20-1	TRBJ1-2	CSALDRGGPGYGYTF
TRBV6-2/TRBV6-3	TRBJ1-1	CASPRTRLKKTEKEWAFF
TRBV4-3	TRBJ2-1	CASSQDGEGVWNEQFF
TRBV12-3/TRBV12-4	TRBJ1-6	CASSLGDRDSGNSPLHF
TRBV13	TRBJ2-6	CASSQETGGVRGANVLTF
TRBV4-1	TRBJ1-4	CASSQADNEKLFF
TRBV5-1	TRBJ2-3	CASSFGGEGDTQYF
TRBV29-1	TRBJ2-6	CSVEGSSGANVLTF
TRBV28	TRBJ2-5	CATLERGSKQETQYF
TRBV20-1	TRBJ2-7	CSARDLTGGRYEQYF
TRBV28	TRBJ2-7	CASRTSGIYYEQYF
TRBV7-9	TRBJ2-3	CASSPSGAGVTDTQYF
TRBV14	TRBJ2-7	CASSPRGLGAYEQYF
TRBV27	TRBJ1-3	CASSPAGQQKGNTIYF
TRBV20-1	TRBJ2-3	CSARGLAGGTDTQYF
TRBV7-9	TRBJ2-1	CASSLVASGGADFYNEQFF
TRBV20-1	TRBJ1-5	CSAIRVAGALTNQPQHF
TRBV4-1	TRBJ2-1	CASSQAGSGGANEQFF
TRBV28	TRBJ1-5	CASSYVQGFSREPQHF
TRBV5-6	TRBJ2-7	CASSAEGNEQYF
TRBV9	TRBJ2-7	CASSTDPTSYEQYF
TRBV28	TRBJ2-3	CASSERGPTDTQYF
TRBV9	TRBJ2-1	CASSDPSGNGNEQFF
TRBV28	TRBJ2-3	CASRAGQSDTDTQYF
TRBV4-1	TRBJ1-5	CASSQEDRVAQPQHF
TRBV27	TRBJ2-1	CASSRSGGAYEQFF
TRBV24-1	TRBJ2-3	CATSEGGSLPSTDTQYF
TRBV7-2	TRBJ2-7	CASSLAIIPTLSYEQYF
TRBV12-3/TRBV12-4	TRBJ2-3	CASDEGALSTDTQYF
TRBV29-1	TRBJ2-7	CSVEDAGDPYEQYF
TRBV11-3	TRBJ2-1	CASSARVSQEQFF